This T cell receptor beta chain comes out of a study of CD8 T cells in Susac syndrome. RNA in amounts of roughly 0.45 to 1 ug was reverse transcribed with random hexamers. An immunoSEQ multiplex PCR amplified TCR beta CDR3 over 54 Vbeta and 13 Jbeta. TCRdb redid the calling of the immunoSEQ multiplex PCR reads with MiXCR, one entry per CDR3 protein. Of some 190,000 distinct CDR3 sequences in the sample, under 97% were seen once. The V gene's germline CDR1 is MNHEY and CDR2 SVGEGT. The CDR3 extends over 11 amino acids. Trimming shortened V by 7 bases and J by 11 bases, and 14 bases separated the two germline ends. High-throughput TCR beta sequencing covered peripheral CD8+ and CD4+ T cells. The multiple sclerosis controls, all treatment-naive patients, had relapsing-remitting disease that was stable or active. TEMRA cells were enriched by FACS, and CD4+ and CD8+ T cells were negatively isolated.

This receptor was identified in a human donor with multiple sclerosis. V gene TRBV6-2 or TRBV6-3 combines with J gene TRBJ1-1; tentatively, D is TRBD1 (6 bases). Material for sequencing was CD4+ T cells from PBMCs. The CDR3 sequence is CASNNGGNAFF. CDR3 in DNA: TGTGCCAGCAATAACGGGGGCAACGCTTTCTTT.